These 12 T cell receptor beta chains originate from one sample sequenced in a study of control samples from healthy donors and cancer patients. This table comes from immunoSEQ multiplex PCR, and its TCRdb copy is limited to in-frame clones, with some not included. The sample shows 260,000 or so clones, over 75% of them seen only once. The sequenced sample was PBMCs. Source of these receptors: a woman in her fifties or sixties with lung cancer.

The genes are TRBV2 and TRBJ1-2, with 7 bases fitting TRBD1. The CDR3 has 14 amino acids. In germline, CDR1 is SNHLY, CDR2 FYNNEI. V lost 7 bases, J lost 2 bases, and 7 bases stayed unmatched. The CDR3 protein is CASNRQGRNYGYTF. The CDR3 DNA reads TGTGCCAGCAACCGACAGGGTAGGAACTATGGCTACACCTTC.

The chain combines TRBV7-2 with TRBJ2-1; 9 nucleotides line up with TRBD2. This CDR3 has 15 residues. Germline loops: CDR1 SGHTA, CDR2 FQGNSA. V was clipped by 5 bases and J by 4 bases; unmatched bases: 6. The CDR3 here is CASSTGLASYNEQFF. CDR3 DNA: TGTGCCAGCAGCACAGGACTAGCGTCTTACAATGAGCAGTTCTTC.

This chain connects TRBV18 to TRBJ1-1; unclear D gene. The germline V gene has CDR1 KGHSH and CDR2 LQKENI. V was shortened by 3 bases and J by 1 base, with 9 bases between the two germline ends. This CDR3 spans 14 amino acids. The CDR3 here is CASSPTAENTEAFF. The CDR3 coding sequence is TGTGCCAGCTCACCGACCGCCGAGAACACTGAAGCTTTCTTT. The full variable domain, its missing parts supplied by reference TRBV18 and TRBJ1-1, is NAGVMQNPRHLVRRRGQEARLRCSPMKGHSHVYWYRQLPEEGLKFMVYLQKENIIDESGMPKERFSAEFPKEGPSILRIQQVVRGDSAAYFCASSPTAENTEAFFGQGTRLTVV.

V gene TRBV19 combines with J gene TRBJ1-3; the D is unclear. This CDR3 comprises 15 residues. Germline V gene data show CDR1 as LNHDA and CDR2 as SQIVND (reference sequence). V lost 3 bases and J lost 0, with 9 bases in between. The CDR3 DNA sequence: TGTGCCAGTAGTATCACCCAATTCTCTGGAAACACCATATATTTT. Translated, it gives CASSITQFSGNTIYF.

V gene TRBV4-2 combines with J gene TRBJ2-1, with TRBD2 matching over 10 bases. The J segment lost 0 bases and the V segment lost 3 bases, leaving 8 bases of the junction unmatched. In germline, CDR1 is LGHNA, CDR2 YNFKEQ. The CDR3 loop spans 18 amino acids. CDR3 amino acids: CASSQGVLAGFSYNEQFF. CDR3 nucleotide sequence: TGTGCCAGCAGCCAGGGGGTACTAGCGGGGTTCTCCTACAATGAGCAGTTCTTC.

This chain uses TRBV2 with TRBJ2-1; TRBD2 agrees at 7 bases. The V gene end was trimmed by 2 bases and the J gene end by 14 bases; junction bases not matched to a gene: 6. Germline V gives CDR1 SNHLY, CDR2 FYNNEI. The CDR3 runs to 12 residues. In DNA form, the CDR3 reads TGTGCCAGCAGTGAACGACTAGCTGAAGAGTTCTTC. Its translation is CASSERLAEEFF.

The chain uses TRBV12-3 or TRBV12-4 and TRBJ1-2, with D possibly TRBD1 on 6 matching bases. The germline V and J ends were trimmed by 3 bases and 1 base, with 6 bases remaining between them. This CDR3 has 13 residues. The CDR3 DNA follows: TGTGCCAGCAGTTTGGACAGTAACTATGGCTACACCTTC. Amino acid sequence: CASSLDSNYGYTF.

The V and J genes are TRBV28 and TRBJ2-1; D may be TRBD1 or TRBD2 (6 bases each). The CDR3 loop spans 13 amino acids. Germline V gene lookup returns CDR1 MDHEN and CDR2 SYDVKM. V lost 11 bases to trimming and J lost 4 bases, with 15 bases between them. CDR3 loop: CAVRGVEYNEQFF. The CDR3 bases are TGTGCCGTAAGGGGGGTGGAGTACAATGAGCAGTTCTTC.

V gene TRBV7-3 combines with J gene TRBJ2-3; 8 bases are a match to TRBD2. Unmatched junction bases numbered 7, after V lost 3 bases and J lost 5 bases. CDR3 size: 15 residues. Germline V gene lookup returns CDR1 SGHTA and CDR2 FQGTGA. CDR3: CASSFNSGGQDTQYF. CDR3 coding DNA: TGTGCCAGCAGCTTTAACTCGGGGGGGCAAGATACGCAGTATTTT.

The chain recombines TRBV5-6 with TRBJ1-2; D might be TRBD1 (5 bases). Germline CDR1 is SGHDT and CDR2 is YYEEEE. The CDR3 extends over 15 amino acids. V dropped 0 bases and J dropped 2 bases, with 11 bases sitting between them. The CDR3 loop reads CASSLGDRWNYGYTF. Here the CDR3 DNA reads TGTGCCAGCAGCTTGGGGGACCGATGGAACTATGGCTACACCTTC. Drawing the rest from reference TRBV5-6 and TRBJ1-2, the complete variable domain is DAGVTQSPTHLIKTRGQQVTLRCSPKSGHDTVSWYQQALGQGPQFIFQYYEEEERQRGNFPDRFSGHQFPNYSSELNVNALLLGDSALYLCASSLGDRWNYGYTFGSGTRLTVV.

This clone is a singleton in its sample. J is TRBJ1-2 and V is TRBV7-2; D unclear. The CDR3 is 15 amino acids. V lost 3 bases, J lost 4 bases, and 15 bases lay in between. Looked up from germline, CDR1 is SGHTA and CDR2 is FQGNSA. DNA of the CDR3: TGTGCCAGCAGCTTCTCCGGAACCCTGGTCTATGGCTACACCTTC. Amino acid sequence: CASSFSGTLVYGYTF. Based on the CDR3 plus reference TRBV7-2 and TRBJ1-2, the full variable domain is GAGVSQSPSNKVTEKGKDVELRCDPISGHTALYWYRQSLGQGLEFLIYFQGNSAPDKSGLPSDRFSAERTGGSVSTLTIQRTQQEDSAVYLCASSFSGTLVYGYTFGSGTRLTVV.

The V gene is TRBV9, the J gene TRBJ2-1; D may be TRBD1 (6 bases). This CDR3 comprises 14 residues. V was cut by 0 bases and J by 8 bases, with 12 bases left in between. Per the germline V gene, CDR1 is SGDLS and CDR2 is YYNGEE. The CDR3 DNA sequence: TGTGCCAGCAGCGTAGCGGCAGGGGTCTATGAGCAGTTCTTC. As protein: CASSVAAGVYEQFF.